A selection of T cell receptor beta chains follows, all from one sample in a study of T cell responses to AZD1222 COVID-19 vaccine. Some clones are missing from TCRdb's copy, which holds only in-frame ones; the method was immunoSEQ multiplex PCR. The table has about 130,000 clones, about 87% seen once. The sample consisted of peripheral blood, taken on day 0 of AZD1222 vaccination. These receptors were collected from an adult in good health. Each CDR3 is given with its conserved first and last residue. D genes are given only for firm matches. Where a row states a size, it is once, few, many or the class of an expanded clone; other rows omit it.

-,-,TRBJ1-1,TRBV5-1,TGCGCCAGCAGACAGGTGAACACTGAAGCTTTCTTT,CASRQVNTEAFF
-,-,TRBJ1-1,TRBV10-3,TGTGCCATCACCCGCGGCAGGGGAAGTACTGAAGCTTTCTTT,CAITRGRGSTEAFF
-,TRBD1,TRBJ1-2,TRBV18,TGTGCCAGCTCACTTACGGGACAGGGGGCGGATGGCTACACCTTC,CASSLTGQGADGYTF
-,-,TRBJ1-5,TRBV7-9,TGTGCCAGCAGCCCCCCGAATCAGCCCCAGCATTTT,CASSPPNQPQHF
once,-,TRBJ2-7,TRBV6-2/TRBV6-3,TGTGCTAACAGCAGGGGAGGGACCTACGAGCAGTACTTC,CANSRGGTYEQYF
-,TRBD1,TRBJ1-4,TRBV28,TGTGCCAGCAGTCCGACAGGGGTCACTAATGAAAAACTGTTTTTT,CASSPTGVTNEKLFF
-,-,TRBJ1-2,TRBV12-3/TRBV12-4,TGTGCCAGCAGTTTAGACTCGGTGGGCTACACCTTC,CASSLDSVGYTF
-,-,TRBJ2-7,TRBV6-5,TGTGCCAGCCGATACCTCACTGAAACCTACGAGCAGTACTTC,CASRYLTETYEQYF
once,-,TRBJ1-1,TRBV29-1,TGCAGCGTTGTGGCGTCGGCGAACACTGAAGCTTTCTTT,CSVVASANTEAFF
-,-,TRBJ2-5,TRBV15,TGTGCCACCAGCAGAGTCCGAGAGACCCAGTACTTC,CATSRVRETQYF
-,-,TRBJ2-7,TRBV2,TGTGCCAGCAGTGAAGTAACCTACGAGCAGTACTTC,CASSEVTYEQYF
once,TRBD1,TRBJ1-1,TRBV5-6,TGTGCCAGCAGCCCCTTAGACAGGGGGAACACTGAAGCTTTCTTT,CASSPLDRGNTEAFF
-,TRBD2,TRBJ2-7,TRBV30,TGTGCCTGGAGACCGGGAGGCTGGATCTACGAGCAGTACTTC,CAWRPGGWIYEQYF
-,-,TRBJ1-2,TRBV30,TGTGCCTGGAGTGTAAAAAGGACAGCCTATGGCTACACCTTC,CAWSVKRTAYGYTF
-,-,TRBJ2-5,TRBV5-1,TGCGCCAGCGGCGCGGGGATACAAGAGACCCAGTACTTC,CASGAGIQETQYF
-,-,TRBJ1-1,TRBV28,TGTGCCAGCAAGAGACTGACGAACACTGAAGCTTTCTTT,CASKRLTNTEAFF
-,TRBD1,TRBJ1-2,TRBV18,TGTGCCAGCTCATACAAACAGGGGGGACGCGGAAATGGCTACACCTTC,CASSYKQGGRGNGYTF